Shown below are 2 T cell receptor beta chains from a single sample sequenced in a study of T cell responses to AZD1222 COVID-19 vaccine. Sequenced by immunoSEQ multiplex PCR; TCRdb stores in-frame clones only, minus some. The table has approximately 270,000 clones, 85% to 95% seen once; the top ten hold 0.55%. Material: peripheral blood, obtained 28 days after the second AZD1222 dose. The receptors come from an adult who received the AZD1222 COVID-19 vaccine.

This chain links TRBV4-1 with TRBJ1-1; D unresolved. CDR3 size: 15 residues. V lost 1 base and J 4 bases, leaving 13 bases between the germline ends. Germline-derived CDR1 and CDR2 are MGHRA and YSYEKL. The CDR3: CASSQAPGSFTEAFF. As DNA, the CDR3 is TGCGCCAGCAGCCAAGCACCCGGCAGTTTCACTGAAGCTTTCTTT.

This chain joins TRBV7-3 and TRBJ2-7; 9 nucleotides line up with TRBD1. V was clipped by 1 base and J by 3 bases; unmatched bases: 4. The CDR3 covers 15 residues. Germline lookup yields CDR1 SGHTA and CDR2 FQGTGA. DNA of the CDR3: TGTGCCAGCAGCTTAATGGGACAGGGTAACTACGAGCAGTACTTC. Translated: CASSLMGQGNYEQYF.